A single sample gave rise to the 6 T cell receptor beta chains below, sequenced in a study of T cells after yellow fever vaccination. TCRdb fed the 5' RACE reads into MiXCR, producing one record per CDR3 protein. This sample has 300,000 to 400,000 distinct CDR3 sequences, with 8.7% found just once. The starting material was PBMCs, obtained on the day of the first yellow fever vaccination. The receptors originated from a man between 18 and 29 years old who received the YFV17D yellow fever vaccine.

This clonotype was seen a few times. The chain employs TRBV23-1 and TRBJ2-3; a weak D match, TRBD2 (5 bases). TRBV23-1 is assigned to the ORF class and has an uncertain function. With 3 bases removed from V and 0 bases from J, the gap between germline ends came to 7 bases. CDR3 length equals 14 residues. The CDR3 DNA sequence: TGCGCCAGCAGTCACCGGGGTAGCACAGATACGCAGTATTTT. Its translation: CASSHRGSTDTQYF.

The chain couples TRBV6-4 to TRBJ2-1; 9 bases agree with TRBD2. The ends lost 4 bases at V and 0 bases at J; junction bases unmatched: 4. CDR1 and CDR2 (germline): MRHNA, SNTAGT. The CDR3 runs to 16 residues. The CDR3 region is CASSVSGGSSYNEQFF. The CDR3 DNA reads as TGTGCCAGCAGTGTTAGCGGGGGAAGCTCCTACAATGAGCAGTTCTTC.

The V gene is TRBV10-3, the J gene TRBJ2-7, with D uncertain. Germline CDR1 is ENHRY and CDR2 is SYGVKD. The CDR3 runs 12 residues. Trimming took off 3 bases at V and 2 bases at J, with 5 bases between the two ends. The CDR3 region is CAISEDTYEQYF. Here the CDR3 DNA reads TGTGCCATCAGTGAAGACACCTACGAGCAGTACTTC.

The chain couples TRBV9 to TRBJ2-5; D is unresolved. CDR3 size: 15 residues. The ends were cut back, 2 bases at V and 2 bases at J, with 13 bases in the middle. CDR1 is SGDLS, CDR2 YYNGEE, per germline. Written as DNA, the CDR3 is TGTGCCAGCAGCGTTTCACTCGGATCTCAAGAGACCCAGTACTTC. This encodes CASSVSLGSQETQYF. Drawing the rest from reference TRBV9 and TRBJ2-5, the complete variable domain is DSGVTQTPKHLITATGQRVTLRCSPRSGDLSVYWYQQSLDQGLQFLIQYYNGEERAKGNILERFSAQQFPDLHSELNLSSLELGDSALYFCASSVSLGSQETQYFGPGTRLLVL.

This clonotype has only a few counts. The genes are TRBV11-3 and TRBJ2-1, with 8 bases lining up with TRBD2. The CDR3 is made up of 14 amino acids. V gave up 3 bases and J gave up 8 bases; unmatched junction bases: 6. The germline gives CDR1 SGHNT, CDR2 YENEEA. The CDR3 sequence: CASSLGTSGDEQFF. The CDR3 nucleotides are TGTGCCAGCAGCTTGGGGACTAGTGGCGATGAGCAGTTCTTC. Together with reference TRBV11-3 and TRBJ2-1, the CDR3 gives the full variable domain: EAGVVQSPRYKIIEKKQPVAFWCNPISGHNTLYWYLQNLGQGPELLIRYENEEAVDDSQLPKDRFSAERLKGVDSTLKIQPAELGDSAVYLCASSLGTSGDEQFFGPGTRLTVL.

This clonotype has more than one count but fewer than ten. V and J are TRBV6-1 and TRBJ2-5; no definite D call. The CDR3 sequence is 14 residues long. Germline-derived CDR1 and CDR2 are MNHNS and SASEGT. Trimming took 6 bases from V and 1 from J, leaving 12 bases between them. This CDR3 reads CASSPIGLQETQYF. CDR3 DNA sequence: TGTGCCAGCAGCCCGATTGGGCTCCAAGAGACCCAGTACTTC.